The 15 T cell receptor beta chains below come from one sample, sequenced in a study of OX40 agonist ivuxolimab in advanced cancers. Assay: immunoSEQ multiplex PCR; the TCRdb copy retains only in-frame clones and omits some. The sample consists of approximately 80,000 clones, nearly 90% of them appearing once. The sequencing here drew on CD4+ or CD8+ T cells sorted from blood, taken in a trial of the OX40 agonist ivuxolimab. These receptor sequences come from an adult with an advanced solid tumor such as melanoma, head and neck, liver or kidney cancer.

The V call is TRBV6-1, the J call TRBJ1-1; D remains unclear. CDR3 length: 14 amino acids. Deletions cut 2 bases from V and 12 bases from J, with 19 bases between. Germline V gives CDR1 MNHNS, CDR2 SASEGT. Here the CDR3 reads CASSESSGFGITFF. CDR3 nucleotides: TGTGCCAGCAGTGAATCTTCTGGTTTCGGAATAACTTTCTTT.

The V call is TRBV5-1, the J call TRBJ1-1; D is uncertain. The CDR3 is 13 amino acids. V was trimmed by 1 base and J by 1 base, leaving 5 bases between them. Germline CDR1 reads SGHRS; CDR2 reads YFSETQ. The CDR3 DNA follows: TGCGCCAGCAGCTTGCTAACGAACACTGAAGCTTTCTTT. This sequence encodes CASSLLTNTEAFF.

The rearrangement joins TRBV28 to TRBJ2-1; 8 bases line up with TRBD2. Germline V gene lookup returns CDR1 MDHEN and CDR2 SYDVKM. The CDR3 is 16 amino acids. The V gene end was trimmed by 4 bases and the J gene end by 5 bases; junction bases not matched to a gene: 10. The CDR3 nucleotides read TGTGCCAGCAGTTCCCGCTGGGGAGCGGGAGACAATGAGCAGTTCTTC. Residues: CASSSRWGAGDNEQFF.

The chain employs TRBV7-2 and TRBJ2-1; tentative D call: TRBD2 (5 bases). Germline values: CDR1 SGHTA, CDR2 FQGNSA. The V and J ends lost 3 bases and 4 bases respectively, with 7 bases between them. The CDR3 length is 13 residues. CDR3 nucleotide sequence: TGTGCCAGCAGCTTCCGGGAATACAATGAGCAGTTCTTC. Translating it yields CASSFREYNEQFF.

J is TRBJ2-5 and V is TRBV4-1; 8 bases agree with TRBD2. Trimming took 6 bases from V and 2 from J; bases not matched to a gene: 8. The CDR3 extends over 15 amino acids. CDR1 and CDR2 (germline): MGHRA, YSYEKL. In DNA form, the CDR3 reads TGCGCCAGCAGAGCGGGGGAGACTAGTCAAGAGACCCAGTACTTC. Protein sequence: CASRAGETSQETQYF.

The DNA for the CDR3 is TGTGCCAGCAGTGAAAGGGGAGGCAGTACGGTACCTTTCTTT. Translating gives CASSERGGSTVPFF. The chain uses TRBV2 and TRBJ1-1; possible D gene TRBD1, 5 bases. Germline assignment: CDR1 SNHLY and CDR2 FYNNEI. V dropped 2 bases and J dropped 12 bases, with 19 bases sitting between them. This CDR3 region has 14 residues. The full variable domain, completed using reference TRBV2 and TRBJ1-1, is EPEVTQTPSHQVTQMGQEVILRCVPISNHLYFYWYRQILGQKVEFLVSFYNNEISEKSEIFDDQFSVERPDGSNFTLKIRSTKLEDSAMYFCASSERGGSTVPFFGQGTRLTVV.

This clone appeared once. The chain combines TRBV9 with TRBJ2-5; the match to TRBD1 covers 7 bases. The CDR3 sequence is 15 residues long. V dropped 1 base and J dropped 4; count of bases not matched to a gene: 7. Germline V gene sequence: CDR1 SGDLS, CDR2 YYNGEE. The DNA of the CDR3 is TGTGCCAGCAGCGTACAGGGGGAAGGGGCAGAGACCCAGTACTTC. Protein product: CASSVQGEGAETQYF.

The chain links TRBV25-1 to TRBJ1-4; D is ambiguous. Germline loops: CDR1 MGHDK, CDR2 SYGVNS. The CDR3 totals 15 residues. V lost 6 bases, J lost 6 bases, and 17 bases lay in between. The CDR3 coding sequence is TGTGCCAGCAGCGCCCGCGGGAGTACGCATGAAAAACTGTTTTTT. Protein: CASSARGSTHEKLFF.

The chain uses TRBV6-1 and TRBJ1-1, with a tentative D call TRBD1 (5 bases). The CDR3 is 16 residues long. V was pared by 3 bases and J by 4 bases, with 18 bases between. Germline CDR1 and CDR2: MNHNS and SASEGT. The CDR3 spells CASSEAFGAMSTEAFF. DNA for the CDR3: TGTGCCAGCAGTGAGGCCTTCGGGGCTATGAGCACTGAAGCTTTCTTT.

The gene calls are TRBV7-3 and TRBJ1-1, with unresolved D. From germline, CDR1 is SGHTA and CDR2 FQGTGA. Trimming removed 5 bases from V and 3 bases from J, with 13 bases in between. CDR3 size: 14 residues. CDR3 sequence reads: CASSPDRYDTEAFF. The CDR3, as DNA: TGTGCCAGCAGCCCAGATCGTTACGACACTGAAGCTTTCTTT.

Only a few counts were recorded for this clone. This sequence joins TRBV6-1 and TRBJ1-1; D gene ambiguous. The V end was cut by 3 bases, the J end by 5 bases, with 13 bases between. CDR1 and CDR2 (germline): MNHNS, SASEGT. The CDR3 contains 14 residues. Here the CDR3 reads CASSEFRVPTEAFF. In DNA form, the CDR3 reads TGTGCCAGCAGTGAGTTTAGGGTTCCGACTGAAGCTTTCTTT.

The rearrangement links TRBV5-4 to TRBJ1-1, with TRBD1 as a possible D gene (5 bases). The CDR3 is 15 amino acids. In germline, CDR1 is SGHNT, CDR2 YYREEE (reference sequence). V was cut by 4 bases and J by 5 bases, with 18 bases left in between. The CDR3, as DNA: TGTGCCAGCAGCGTTGACAGCGGCCTAGGGACTGAAGCTTTCTTT. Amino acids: CASSVDSGLGTEAFF. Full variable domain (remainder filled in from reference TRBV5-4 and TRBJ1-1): ETGVTQSPTHLIKTRGQQVTLRCSSQSGHNTVSWYQQALGQGPQFIFQYYREEENGRGNFPPRFSGLQFPNYSSELNVNALELDDSALYLCASSVDSGLGTEAFFGQGTRLTVV.

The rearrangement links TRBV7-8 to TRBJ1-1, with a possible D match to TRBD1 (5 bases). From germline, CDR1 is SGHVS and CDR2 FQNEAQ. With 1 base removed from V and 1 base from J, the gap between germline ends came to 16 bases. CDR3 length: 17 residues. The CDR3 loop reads CASSLDSWGRENTEAFF. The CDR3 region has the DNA TGTGCCAGCAGCTTAGATTCGTGGGGACGGGAGAACACTGAAGCTTTCTTT.

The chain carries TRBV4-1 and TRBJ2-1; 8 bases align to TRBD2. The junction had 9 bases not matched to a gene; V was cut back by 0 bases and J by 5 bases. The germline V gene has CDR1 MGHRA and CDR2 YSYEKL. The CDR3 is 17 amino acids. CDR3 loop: CASSQDSSGRGHNEQFF. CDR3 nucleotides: TGCGCCAGCAGCCAAGATTCGAGCGGGAGAGGACACAATGAGCAGTTCTTC.

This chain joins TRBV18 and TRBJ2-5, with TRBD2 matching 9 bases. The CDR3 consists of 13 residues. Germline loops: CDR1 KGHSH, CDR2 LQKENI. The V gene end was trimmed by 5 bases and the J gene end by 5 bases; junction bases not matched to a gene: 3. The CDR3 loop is CASSSTSGETQYF. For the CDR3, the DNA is TGTGCCAGCTCATCCACTAGCGGGGAGACCCAGTACTTC.